This T cell receptor (beta chain) was profiled in a study of blood T cell repertoires in COVID-19. The wider study: COVID-19 samples from acute and convalescent phases originated in the United States, Italy and Spain.

The V gene's germline CDR1 is SNHLY and CDR2 FYNNEI. Between the trimmed V and J ends, which lost 4 bases and 0 bases, there was a span of 13 bases. CDR3 length equals 17 residues. In the authors' methods: The authors estimated nucleated cell counts from reference gene primer amplification. Sequenced by immunoSEQ multiplex PCR; TCRdb stores in-frame clones only, minus some. From that table come the V and J calls and clone size; the DNA was used to work out D and trimming. The sample contains around 270,000 clones, approximately 85% of which appear only once. J is TRBJ2-6 and V is TRBV2; D possibly corresponds to TRBD2 (5 bases). This sequence was found in a human donor with COVID-19, enrolled during active disease. The donor label of this sample is uncertain. The sample was peripheral blood. CDR3 nucleotide sequence: TGTGCCAGCAGTGTCTGGGGTGCGGGCTCTGGGGCCAACGTCCTGACTTTC. This gives the protein CASSVWGAGSGANVLTF.